The 21 T cell receptor beta chains listed next were all sequenced from one sample in a study of cytomegalovirus exposure and HLA in healthy donors. 60 Vbeta and 13 Jbeta primers were used in PCR. TCRdb keeps only in-frame clones here, not all; method: immunoSEQ multiplex PCR. The sample holds around 180,000 clones; 60% to 80% are singletons and the top ten take around 14%. Input material: PBMCs. All receptors come from a woman aged 45-65 years in good health and CMV-seropositive.

This chain uses TRBV12-5 with TRBJ1-2; 8 bases agree with TRBD1. J lost 3 bases, V lost 3 bases, and 9 bases had no gene match. The germline CDR1 and CDR2 sequences are LGHNT and FRNRAP. The CDR3 extends over 16 amino acids. CDR3 sequence (DNA): TGTGCTAGTGGTTTCCCCGGGGACAGGATGTACTATGGCTACACCTTC. This gives the protein CASGFPGDRMYYGYTF.

CDR3 nucleotides: TGTGCCAGCAGCTCGGGGTACGGGGTTCTGGAGCAGTACTTC. Amino acids: CASSSGYGVLEQYF. The V call is TRBV5-4, the J call TRBJ2-7; possible D gene TRBD2, 5 bases. The CDR3 has 14 residues. Germline V CDR1 and CDR2: SGHNT, YYREEE (reference sequence). Trimming left V 3 bases short and J 7 bases short, with 17 bases between.

The V call is TRBV6-5, the J call TRBJ2-3; weak D call: TRBD1 (6 bases). V lost 0 bases, J lost 11 bases, and 9 bases lay in between. Germline-derived CDR1 and CDR2 are MNHEY and SVGAGI. The CDR3 spans 12 residues. The CDR3 here is CASSYSGARQYF. The CDR3 DNA sequence: TGTGCCAGCAGTTACTCGGGGGCAAGGCAGTATTTT.

This rearrangement joins TRBV6-5 to TRBJ1-3, with TRBD1 as a possible D gene (6 bases). V lost 7 bases, J lost 0 bases, and 7 bases lay in between. Germline CDR1 reads MNHEY; CDR2 reads SVGAGI. The CDR3 is 13 residues long. The CDR3 region has the DNA TGTGCCAGCAAGGACAGCTCTGGAAACACCATATATTTT. This translates into CASKDSSGNTIYF.

This clone was seen just once. The chain combines TRBV7-8 with TRBJ1-3; tentatively, D is TRBD1 (5 bases). The germline V gene has CDR1 SGHVS and CDR2 FQNEAQ. The CDR3 length is 12 residues. V was pared by 2 bases and J by 9 bases, with 8 bases between. CDR3 sequence: CASSLQRGTIYF. The CDR3 DNA follows: TGTGCCAGCAGCTTACAAAGGGGCACCATATATTTT.

V and J are TRBV2 and TRBJ1-2; 7 bases agree with TRBD1. Germline V lookup: CDR1 SNHLY, CDR2 FYNNEI. The ends lost 3 bases at V and 3 bases at J; junction bases unmatched: 4. CDR3 length: 14 amino acids. The CDR3 loop reads CASSDEDRYYGYTF. The CDR3 DNA is TGTGCCAGCAGTGACGAGGACAGGTACTATGGCTACACCTTC. Based on the CDR3 plus reference TRBV2 and TRBJ1-2, the full variable domain is EPEVTQTPSHQVTQMGQEVILRCVPISNHLYFYWYRQILGQKVEFLVSFYNNEISEKSEIFDDQFSVERPDGSNFTLKIRSTKLEDSAMYFCASSDEDRYYGYTFGSGTRLTVV.

The chain uses TRBV2 and TRBJ1-4; 7 nucleotides align to TRBD1. The CDR3 spans 12 residues. The ends lost 11 bases at V and 4 bases at J; junction bases unmatched: 4. Germline V gives CDR1 SNHLY, CDR2 FYNNEI. The CDR3, as DNA: TGTGCCGGAGGGACAGATAATGAAAAACTGTTTTTT. Amino acids: CAGGTDNEKLFF.

The count of this clone is one. V is TRBV30 and J is TRBJ1-4, with TRBD1 matching 8 bases. The germline gives CDR1 GTSNPN, CDR2 SVGIG (reference sequence). There are 18 residues in the CDR3. Losses at the gene ends were 0 bases for V and 8 bases for J; bases not matched to a gene: 17. CDR3 in amino acids: CAWSVPGQVSFWGEKLFF. The CDR3 bases are TGTGCCTGGAGTGTACCGGGACAGGTATCATTCTGGGGCGAAAAACTGTTTTTT.

This clone has a handful of counts. The chain uses TRBV19 and TRBJ1-2; the match to TRBD1 covers 10 bases. The germline V gene has CDR1 LNHDA and CDR2 SQIVND (reference sequence). The CDR3 spans 19 residues. V lost 3 bases, J lost 0 bases, and 13 bases stayed unmatched. The CDR3, as DNA: TGTGCCAGTAGTATTGGGAGGGCGGGACAGGGGAGATCTAACTATGGCTACACCTTC. This gives the protein CASSIGRAGQGRSNYGYTF.

The V call is TRBV6-1, the J call TRBJ2-1, with TRBD1 matching 9 bases. The CDR3 is 16 amino acids. The V gene's germline CDR1 is MNHNS and CDR2 SASEGT. Trimming at V came to 3 bases and at J to 7 bases, leaving 10 bases not matched to a gene. The CDR3 DNA is TGTGCCAGCAGTGACCTACCCGGGACAGGGAGTAATGAGCAGTTCTTC. Its translation: CASSDLPGTGSNEQFF.

The chain uses TRBV18 and TRBJ2-7, with a possible D match to TRBD2 (6 bases). The V end lost 4 bases, the J end lost 0 bases, and 19 bases lay between the germline ends. This CDR3 comprises 17 residues. In germline, CDR1 is KGHSH, CDR2 LQKENI. The CDR3 DNA reads as TGTGCCAGCTCACGAAGTACCGGGACTGGGGGCTCCTACGAGCAGTACTTC. It encodes CASSRSTGTGGSYEQYF.

This clone showed up just a few times. The chain has TRBV2 and TRBJ2-7; D may be TRBD2 (8 bases). V shed 4 bases and J shed 5 bases, with 24 bases lying between them. This CDR3 has 17 residues. CDR1 is SNHLY, CDR2 FYNNEI, per germline. This chain's CDR3 is CASSAGGTVISVDEQYF. DNA of the CDR3: TGTGCCAGCAGTGCGGGGGGGACAGTTATCTCGGTGGACGAGCAGTACTTC.

The V call is TRBV7-9, the J call TRBJ2-3, with D possibly being TRBD1 (6 bases). The V gene's germline CDR1 is SEHNR and CDR2 FQNEAQ (reference sequence). The V end lost 10 bases, the J end lost 2 bases, and 13 bases lay between the germline ends. This CDR3 has 13 residues. The CDR3 spells CAMRQESTDTQYF. DNA of the CDR3: TGTGCCATGCGACAGGAATCCACAGATACGCAGTATTTT. Full variable domain (missing parts from reference TRBV7-9 and TRBJ2-3): DTGVSQNPRHKITKRGQNVTFRCDPISEHNRLYWYRQTLGQGPEFLTYFQNEAQLEKSRLLSDRFSAERPKGSFSTLEIQRTEQGDSAMYLCAMRQESTDTQYFGPGTRLTVL.

This rearrangement joins TRBV7-6 to TRBJ1-4; perhaps TRBD1 as D (5 bases). V lost 2 bases to trimming and J lost 7 bases, with 29 bases between them. From germline, CDR1 is SGHVS and CDR2 FNYEAQ. The CDR3 has 20 amino acids. The DNA of the CDR3 is TGTGCCAGCAGCTTAATCCAACCCGTGGGAAGTGTATTGGGGGGTGAAAAACTGTTTTTT. It is translated as CASSLIQPVGSVLGGEKLFF.

This chain joins TRBV5-1 and TRBJ2-7; D might be TRBD2 (5 bases). V was pared by 0 bases and J by 2 bases, with 6 bases between. Per the germline V gene, CDR1 is SGHRS and CDR2 is YFSETQ. The CDR3 totals 13 residues. CDR3 nucleotide sequence: TGCGCCAGCAGCTTGGCGGGGACCTACGAGCAGTACTTC. It codes for CASSLAGTYEQYF.

This clone was counted a single time. The chain links TRBV9 to TRBJ1-2; 8 nucleotides agree with TRBD1. The V segment lost 2 bases and the J segment 5 bases; nucleotides outside the gene matches: 8. The length of the CDR3 is 15 residues. Looked up from germline, CDR1 is SGDLS and CDR2 is YYNGEE. CDR3 nucleotides: TGTGCCAGCAGCGTGGGCCTGGACAGGGCGTATGGCTACACCTTC. The encoded protein is CASSVGLDRAYGYTF.

This clone was counted once. The chain combines TRBV2 with TRBJ2-1, with a tentative D call TRBD1 (5 bases). Germline lookup yields CDR1 SNHLY and CDR2 FYNNEI. This CDR3 contains 16 residues. V was trimmed by 4 bases and J by 4 bases, leaving 17 bases between them. The DNA for the CDR3 is TGTGCCAGCAGTGCCGACTTAGGCAGGGTATACAATGAGCAGTTCTTC. This sequence encodes CASSADLGRVYNEQFF.

The chain uses TRBV5-1 and TRBJ1-1, with 8 bases matching TRBD1. Germline CDR1 and CDR2: SGHRS and YFSETQ. Losses at the gene ends were 4 bases for V and 12 bases for J; bases not matched to a gene: 5. This CDR3 is 11 amino acids long. CDR3 residues: CASSNGQGSFF. In DNA, the CDR3 is TGCGCCAGCAGCAACGGACAGGGATCTTTCTTT.

The chain combines TRBV12-5 with TRBJ1-1, with 10 bases that match TRBD1. The germline V gene has CDR1 LGHNT and CDR2 FRNRAP. CDR3 length equals 16 residues. V lost 6 bases to trimming and J lost 0 bases; unmatched junction nucleotides: 7. CDR3 sequence reads: CASGPGTGALNTEAFF. CDR3 in DNA: TGTGCTAGTGGCCCCGGGACAGGGGCCCTGAACACTGAAGCTTTCTTT.

This chain links TRBV7-6 with TRBJ2-3, with 7 bases matching TRBD2. The J segment lost 1 base and the V segment lost 4 bases, leaving 8 bases of the junction unmatched. This CDR3 spans 16 amino acids. The V gene's germline CDR1 is SGHVS and CDR2 FNYEAQ. The CDR3 DNA is TGTGCCAGCAGCTCCAGTGGGGGGGACGGCACAGATACGCAGTATTTT. Protein: CASSSSGGDGTDTQYF.

This clone occurred a few times. V gene TRBV28 combines with J gene TRBJ1-2; possible D gene TRBD1, 5 bases. Germline values: CDR1 MDHEN, CDR2 SYDVKM. V lost 8 bases and J 4 bases, leaving 14 bases between the germline ends. The CDR3 is made up of 13 amino acids. The CDR3 reads CASQSGRIYGYTF. CDR3 coding DNA: TGTGCCAGCCAATCAGGGCGGATCTATGGCTACACCTTC.